This entry is about one T cell receptor beta chain. Its antigen remains unknown. Original handling: Filtering differed, since immunoSEQ gave only junction sequences and no quality scores. Clones were read by immunoSEQ multiplex PCR, and TCRdb kept only the in-frame ones, dropping some. That table gives V, J and clone size, and the DNA gave D and trimming. The data hold about 680,000 clones, with about 90% observed a single time. Terminally differentiated effector memory CD45RA+ cells were excluded by CCR7 positive selection of CD45RO-negative cells. This entry is derived from a study of shared clonotypes between healthy human individuals. Study at large: A donor's plate count was three for CD4 naive and three for CD4 memory; CD8 naive had two and CD8 memory one.

Germline V lookup: CDR1 SGHRS, CDR2 YFSETQ. The length of the CDR3 is 14 residues. V shed 1 base, J shed 6 bases, and the junction held 4 bases outside the gene matches. Findings of the study overall: Generally, naive subsets (rather than memory subsets) showed larger estimated richness. Non-shared clonotypes displayed generation probabilities falling below those of clonotypes present in all four donors.

V and J are TRBV5-1 and TRBJ2-7; 10 bases match TRBD1. The sequenced material came from naive CD8+ T cells sorted from blood. This TCR came from a man aged 25-40 years in good health. The CDR3 is CASSLKDRGFEQYF. The CDR3 bases are TGCGCCAGCAGCTTGAAGGACAGGGGGTTCGAGCAGTACTTC. The full variable domain, rest sourced from reference TRBV5-1 and TRBJ2-7, is KAGVTQTPRYLIKTRGQQVTLSCSPISGHRSVSWYQQTPGQGLQFLFEYFSETQRNKGNFPGRFSGRQFSNSRSEMNVSTLELGDSALYLCASSLKDRGFEQYFGPGTRLTVT.